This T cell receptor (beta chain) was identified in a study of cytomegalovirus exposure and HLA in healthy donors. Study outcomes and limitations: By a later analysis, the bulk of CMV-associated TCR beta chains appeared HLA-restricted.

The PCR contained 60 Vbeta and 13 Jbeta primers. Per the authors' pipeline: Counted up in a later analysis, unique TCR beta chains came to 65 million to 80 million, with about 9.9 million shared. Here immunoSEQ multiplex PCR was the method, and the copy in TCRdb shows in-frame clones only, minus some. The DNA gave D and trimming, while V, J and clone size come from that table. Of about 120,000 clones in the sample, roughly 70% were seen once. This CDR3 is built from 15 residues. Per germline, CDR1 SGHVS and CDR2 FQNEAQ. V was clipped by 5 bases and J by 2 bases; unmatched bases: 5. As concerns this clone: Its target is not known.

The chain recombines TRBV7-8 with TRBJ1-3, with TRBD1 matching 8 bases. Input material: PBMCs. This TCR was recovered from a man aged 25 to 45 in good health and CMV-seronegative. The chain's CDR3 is CASSPRTGTGNTIYF. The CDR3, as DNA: TGTGCCAGCAGCCCAAGGACAGGGACTGGAAACACCATATATTTT.